The rows below give T cell receptor beta chains drawn from one sample of a study of CD8 T cells in ankylosing spondylitis. TCRdb independently ran MiXCR on the 5' RACE reads; one entry per CDR3 protein. The sample has about 840,000 distinct CDR3 sequences, 12% seen once. Sequencing was carried out using blood, either unsorted or a sorted T cell fraction (not recorded which). These receptors were taken from a male donor with ankylosing spondylitis. Both conserved end residues are part of each CDR3. D genes are given only for firm matches.

D gene: TRBD1
V gene: TRBV12-5
J gene: TRBJ2-2
CDR3 protein: CASALGQAYTGELFF

D gene: TRBD1
V gene: TRBV10-3
J gene: TRBJ1-6
CDR3 protein: CAIKPGTGVEPLHF

D gene: -
V gene: TRBV5-5
J gene: TRBJ1-5
CDR3 protein: CASSLVVLSGNQPQHF

D gene: -
V gene: TRBV20-1
J gene: TRBJ2-3
CDR3 protein: CSARGYSYTDTQYF

D gene: -
V gene: TRBV11-3
J gene: TRBJ2-1
CDR3 protein: CASSHRKNEQFF

D gene: -
V gene: TRBV6-1
J gene: TRBJ2-7
CDR3 protein: CASSKVPRGHYEQYF

D gene: TRBD1
V gene: TRBV5-1
J gene: TRBJ1-5
CDR3 protein: CASSPWTGGNQPQHF

D gene: -
V gene: TRBV29-1
J gene: TRBJ2-1
CDR3 protein: CSLRTRGPYNEQFF

D gene: -
V gene: TRBV7-2
J gene: TRBJ2-3
CDR3 protein: CASSLGVFTDTQYF

D gene: TRBD1
V gene: TRBV5-1
J gene: TRBJ2-4
CDR3 protein: CASSPGQGRENIQYF

D gene: TRBD2
V gene: TRBV6-4
J gene: TRBJ2-1
CDR3 protein: CASSPSSWSSGWGEQFF

D gene: TRBD1
V gene: TRBV12-3/TRBV12-4
J gene: TRBJ1-2
CDR3 protein: CASSLQGVEGYTF

D gene: TRBD1
V gene: TRBV5-1
J gene: TRBJ2-7
CDR3 protein: CASSDRTGGIYEQYF

D gene: -
V gene: TRBV20-1
J gene: TRBJ1-2
CDR3 protein: CSAAGINYGYTF

D gene: TRBD1
V gene: TRBV10-3
J gene: TRBJ2-1
CDR3 protein: CAISELGQGDNEQFF

D gene: -
V gene: TRBV23-1
J gene: TRBJ2-7
CDR3 protein: CASSQSRGSTYEQYF

D gene: -
V gene: TRBV10-3
J gene: TRBJ1-6
CDR3 protein: CAIRPVQGSPLHF

D gene: TRBD1
V gene: TRBV20-1
J gene: TRBJ1-5
CDR3 protein: CSACPGTGCQPQHF

D gene: -
V gene: TRBV9
J gene: TRBJ1-2
CDR3 protein: CASSVANYGYTF

D gene: -
V gene: TRBV5-1
J gene: TRBJ2-3
CDR3 protein: CASSLFPPGADTQYF

D gene: TRBD1
V gene: TRBV7-2
J gene: TRBJ2-7
CDR3 protein: CASSSTTGASYEQYF

D gene: TRBD1
V gene: TRBV5-1
J gene: TRBJ1-6
CDR3 protein: CASSLVSTGGTTPLHF

D gene: -
V gene: TRBV20-1
J gene: TRBJ2-3
CDR3 protein: CSSTGVADTQYF

D gene: TRBD1
V gene: TRBV7-2
J gene: TRBJ1-2
CDR3 protein: CASSLRTGVEGYTF

D gene: TRBD1
V gene: TRBV5-1
J gene: TRBJ1-1
CDR3 protein: CASSWPRGQGIGTEAFF

D gene: -
V gene: TRBV4-2
J gene: TRBJ1-1
CDR3 protein: CASSQPDSRRRAFF

D gene: TRBD1
V gene: TRBV10-3
J gene: TRBJ2-5
CDR3 protein: CAIRQGETQYF

D gene: TRBD1
V gene: TRBV29-1
J gene: TRBJ1-2
CDR3 protein: CSVQGEEGYTF

D gene: -
V gene: TRBV10-3
J gene: TRBJ2-1
CDR3 protein: CAISEWTQYNEQFF

D gene: -
V gene: TRBV25-1
J gene: TRBJ2-7
CDR3 protein: CASRPGGADRSYEQYF

D gene: -
V gene: TRBV5-1
J gene: TRBJ1-1
CDR3 protein: CASSLKGDRTEAFF

D gene: -
V gene: TRBV5-8
J gene: TRBJ1-1
CDR3 protein: CASSLAGGAAEAFF

D gene: -
V gene: TRBV4-3
J gene: TRBJ1-5
CDR3 protein: CASSQENGQPQHF

D gene: -
V gene: TRBV6-2/TRBV6-3
J gene: TRBJ2-1
CDR3 protein: CASGTWGEQFF

D gene: -
V gene: TRBV20-1
J gene: TRBJ1-3
CDR3 protein: CSARDSGAGNTIYF

D gene: -
V gene: TRBV6-1
J gene: TRBJ2-4
CDR3 protein: CASRESTRSKYF

D gene: -
V gene: TRBV20-1
J gene: TRBJ2-7
CDR3 protein: CSENPQGLYEQYF

D gene: TRBD1
V gene: TRBV5-1
J gene: TRBJ1-1
CDR3 protein: CASSLGTEHIEAFF

D gene: -
V gene: TRBV10-3
J gene: TRBJ2-7
CDR3 protein: CAIRGDRLSYEQYF

D gene: TRBD1
V gene: TRBV29-1
J gene: TRBJ1-2
CDR3 protein: CSVEQGARGYTF

D gene: -
V gene: TRBV12-3/TRBV12-4
J gene: TRBJ1-5
CDR3 protein: CASSFGGENQPQHF

D gene: -
V gene: TRBV20-1
J gene: TRBJ1-1
CDR3 protein: CSARPAKRPVTEAFF

D gene: -
V gene: TRBV4-3
J gene: TRBJ2-3
CDR3 protein: CASSQDNMEGRTDTQYF

D gene: -
V gene: TRBV29-1
J gene: TRBJ2-7
CDR3 protein: CSVEDPPYEQYF

D gene: TRBD1
V gene: TRBV6-2/TRBV6-3
J gene: TRBJ2-4
CDR3 protein: CASSLGQGAKNIQYF

D gene: -
V gene: TRBV5-1
J gene: TRBJ2-2
CDR3 protein: CASRQDPGHKTGELFF

D gene: TRBD1
V gene: TRBV25-1
J gene: TRBJ1-1
CDR3 protein: CASSEYGTVNTEAFF

D gene: -
V gene: TRBV7-2
J gene: TRBJ2-1
CDR3 protein: CASSPRSSYNEQFF

D gene: -
V gene: TRBV4-2
J gene: TRBJ2-1
CDR3 protein: CASSHPGSLDNEQFF

D gene: -
V gene: TRBV20-1
J gene: TRBJ1-1
CDR3 protein: CSAPSRGAEAFF

D gene: -
V gene: TRBV20-1
J gene: TRBJ1-4
CDR3 protein: CSASYTLGEKLFF

D gene: -
V gene: TRBV5-1
J gene: TRBJ2-7
CDR3 protein: CASSPGWESYEQYF

D gene: TRBD1
V gene: TRBV4-2
J gene: TRBJ1-2
CDR3 protein: CASSQGVQGGHYGYTF

D gene: -
V gene: TRBV11-2
J gene: TRBJ2-7
CDR3 protein: CASSLGFEQYF

D gene: -
V gene: TRBV5-1
J gene: TRBJ2-2
CDR3 protein: CASSPRGDTGELFF

D gene: TRBD1
V gene: TRBV25-1
J gene: TRBJ2-3
CDR3 protein: CASTEGGALDTQYF

D gene: -
V gene: TRBV5-1
J gene: TRBJ2-2
CDR3 protein: CASSPSPAGVTGELFF

D gene: TRBD2
V gene: TRBV12-3/TRBV12-4
J gene: TRBJ2-1
CDR3 protein: CASTILAAAYNEQFF

D gene: -
V gene: TRBV4-3
J gene: TRBJ2-1
CDR3 protein: CASSHNRDYNEQFF